Reported below is one T cell receptor beta chain. Data came from immunoSEQ multiplex PCR; TCRdb stores just in-frame clones and leaves some out. The sample records 36,000 or so clones, about 88% being singletons. The data stem from a study of T cell changes during pregnancy in multiple sclerosis. Looked up from germline, CDR1 is LNHDA and CDR2 is SQIVND (reference sequence). There are 14 residues in the CDR3. The germline V and J ends were trimmed by 3 bases and 8 bases, with 13 bases remaining between them. The chain links TRBV19 to TRBJ1-4, with no clear D. The input for sequencing was CD4+ T cells from peripheral blood mononuclear cells, taken in the first trimester of pregnancy. The TCR originated in a female donor with multiple sclerosis, enrolled in a pregnancy study. The CDR3 DNA reads as TGTGCCAGTAGTATTATCGGGTGGAGAGAAAAACTGTTTTTT. Protein product: CASSIIGWREKLFF.